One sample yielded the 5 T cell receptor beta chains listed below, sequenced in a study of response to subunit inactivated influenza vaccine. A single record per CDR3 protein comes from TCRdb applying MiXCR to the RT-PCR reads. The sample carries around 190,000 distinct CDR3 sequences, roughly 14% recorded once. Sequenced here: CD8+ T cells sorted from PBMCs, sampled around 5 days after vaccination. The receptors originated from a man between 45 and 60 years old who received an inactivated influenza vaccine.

The DNA of the CDR3 is TGTGCCAGCAGCTTAGGGGACCCGGCCTACAATGAGCAGTTCTTC. Protein sequence: CASSLGDPAYNEQFF. The chain is built from TRBV7-9 and TRBJ2-1; D may correspond to TRBD1 or TRBD2 (5 bases each). The ends were cut back, 1 base at V and 2 bases at J, with 9 bases in the middle. From germline, CDR1 is SEHNR and CDR2 FQNEAQ (reference sequence). CDR3 size: 15 residues.

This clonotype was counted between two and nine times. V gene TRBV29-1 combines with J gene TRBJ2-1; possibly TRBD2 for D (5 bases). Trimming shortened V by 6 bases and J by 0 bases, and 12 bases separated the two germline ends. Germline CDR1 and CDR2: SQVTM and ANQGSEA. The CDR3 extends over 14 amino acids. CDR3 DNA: TGCAGCGTCTCGGGAATGAGCTCCTACAATGAGCAGTTCTTC. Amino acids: CSVSGMSSYNEQFF.

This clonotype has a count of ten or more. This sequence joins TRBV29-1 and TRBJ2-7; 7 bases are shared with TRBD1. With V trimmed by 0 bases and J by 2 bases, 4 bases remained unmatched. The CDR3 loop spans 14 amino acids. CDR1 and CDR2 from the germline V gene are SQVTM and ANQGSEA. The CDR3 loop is CSVEDRQGAYEQYF. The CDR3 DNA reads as TGCAGCGTTGAAGATCGTCAGGGGGCCTACGAGCAGTACTTC.

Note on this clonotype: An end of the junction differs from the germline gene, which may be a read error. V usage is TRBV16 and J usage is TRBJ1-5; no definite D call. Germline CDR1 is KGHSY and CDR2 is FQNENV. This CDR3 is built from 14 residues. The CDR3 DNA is TGTGCCAGCTGCCAGGACGAATCCAATCAGCCCCAGCATTTT. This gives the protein CASCQDESNQPQHF.

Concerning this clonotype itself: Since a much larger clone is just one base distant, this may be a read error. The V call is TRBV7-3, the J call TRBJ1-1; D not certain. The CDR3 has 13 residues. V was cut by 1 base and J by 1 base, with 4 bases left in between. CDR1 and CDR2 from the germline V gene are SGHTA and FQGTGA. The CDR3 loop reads CASSLIENTEAFF. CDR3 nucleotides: TGTGCCAGCAGCTTAATTGAGAACACTGAAGCTTTCTTT.